The text below deals with one TCR beta chain. The data stem from a study of blood T cell repertoires in COVID-19. Overall study: Acute-phase and convalescent COVID-19 samples originated in the United States, Italy and Spain.

Germline values: CDR1 LGHDT, CDR2 YNNKEL (reference sequence). After removal of 0 bases from V and 0 bases from J, the junction contained 4 bases not matched to a gene. The CDR3 length is 17 residues. As processed by the authors: Estimates of nucleated cell counts were drawn from the amplification of reference gene primers. The protocol was immunoSEQ multiplex PCR, while the TCRdb copy is restricted to in-frame clones and leaves out a portion. V and J calls and clone size are those listed in that table; D and trimming were worked out from the DNA. Found here are 95,000 to 120,000 clones, approximately 84% of them singletons; the top ten hold roughly 1.6%.

Sequencing was done on a sample of peripheral blood. This clonotype originated in a man aged 45-60 years with acute or convalescent COVID-19. The chain employs TRBV3-1 (or the pseudogene TRBV3-2) and TRBJ2-1; 8 nucleotides line up with TRBD1. CDR3 in amino acids: CASSQDLGTGSYNEQFF. The DNA for the CDR3 is TGTGCCAGCAGCCAAGATCTGGGGACAGGCTCCTACAATGAGCAGTTCTTC.